This T cell receptor (beta chain) was identified in a study of T-cell reconstitution after alpha-beta-depleted transplantation in children. This clonotype was seen a handful of times. For TCRbeta, the library was prepared with unique molecular identifiers. TCRdb reprocessed the PCR reads with MiXCR, giving one entry per CDR3 protein. Among fewer than 400,000 distinct CDR3 sequences listed, approximately 20% were seen once. From germline, CDR1 is DFQATT and CDR2 SNEGSKA (reference sequence). The CDR3 runs 16 residues. The V gene end was trimmed by 0 bases and the J gene end by 4 bases; junction bases not matched to a gene: 7.

The V and J genes are TRBV20-1 and TRBJ2-1, with 9 bases fitting TRBD2. The origin of this receptor is a human donor who donated a stem cell graft to a child with acute myeloid leukemia. The sample here was PBMCs from the stem cell graft donor, taken from the stem cell graft. CDR3: CSARDLLLAGYNEQFF. The CDR3 DNA follows: TGCAGTGCTAGAGATTTATTGCTAGCGGGATACAATGAGCAGTTCTTC.